These 30 T cell receptor beta chains were sequenced from one sample in a study of TIL therapy for anti-PD-1-resistant metastatic lung cancer. Noted time point: pre-treatment sample, taken before nivolumab and TIL therapy. The immunoSEQ assay was v3. Repertoires were generated with immunoSEQ multiplex PCR, while TCRdb's copy carries only in-frame clones and drops some. Of tens of thousands of clones listed, around 70% are singletons. The sequencing used blood, collected at baseline. The receptors were sampled from a person aged 25 to 79 with non-small cell lung cancer.

The sample holds a few counts of this clone. The CDR3, as DNA: TGCAGCACCGACCGAGGGACAGAAGGCTACACCTTC. Translated, it gives CSTDRGTEGYTF. The rearrangement joins TRBV29-1 to TRBJ1-2; the match to TRBD1 covers 7 bases. The CDR3 runs 12 residues. V lost 8 bases and J lost 8; bases outside the gene matches: 11. Germline CDR1 and CDR2: SQVTM and ANQGSEA.

The chain uses TRBV29-1 and TRBJ2-7, with 7 positions matching TRBD1. The CDR3 totals 14 residues. V dropped 3 bases and J dropped 2; count of bases not matched to a gene: 7. CDR1 and CDR2 from the germline V gene are SQVTM and ANQGSEA. Here the CDR3 reads CSVDKTGSAYEQYF. As DNA, the CDR3 is TGCAGCGTTGATAAGACAGGGTCCGCCTACGAGCAGTACTTC.

The rearrangement links TRBV28 to TRBJ2-2; no firm D call. V dropped 7 bases and J dropped 6 bases, with 15 bases sitting between them. CDR1 is MDHEN, CDR2 SYDVKM, per germline. There are 14 residues in the CDR3. CDR3 in amino acids: CASNPLGYAGELFF. Here the CDR3 DNA reads TGTGCCAGCAACCCTTTGGGCTACGCCGGGGAGCTGTTTTTT.

This chain joins TRBV27 and TRBJ1-4; D call uncertain. The CDR3 consists of 14 residues. V shed 4 bases and J shed 6 bases, with 12 bases lying between them. Germline-derived CDR1 and CDR2 are MNHEY and SMNVEV (reference sequence). The chain's CDR3 is CASSSLTRDEKLFF. The CDR3 coding sequence is TGTGCCAGCAGTTCCCTAACCCGTGATGAAAAACTGTTTTTT.

The gene calls are TRBV5-1 and TRBJ2-1; maybe TRBD2 (6 bases). Looked up from germline, CDR1 is SGHRS and CDR2 is YFSETQ. Between the trimmed V and J ends, which lost 4 bases and 6 bases, there was a span of 26 bases. The CDR3 runs to 18 residues. The CDR3 nucleotides are TGCGCCAGCAGCCCCGAGGGAGGCGGTTACGGGACTCGCAATGAGCAGTTCTTC. Protein: CASSPEGGGYGTRNEQFF.

The chain carries TRBV30 and TRBJ1-2; D is unresolved. V was clipped by 2 bases and J by 6 bases, with 13 bases between them. Per germline, CDR1 GTSNPN and CDR2 SVGIG (reference sequence). This CDR3 is built from 13 residues. DNA of the CDR3: TGTGCCTGGAGTCTCTTCGGGCTCGATGGCTACACCTTC. Amino acid sequence: CAWSLFGLDGYTF. The full variable domain, rest sourced from reference TRBV30 and TRBJ1-2, is SQTIHQWPATLVQPVGSPLSLECTVEGTSNPNLYWYRQAAGRGLQLLFYSVGIGQISSEVPQNLSASRPQDRQFILSSKKLLLSDSGFYLCAWSLFGLDGYTFGSGTRLTVV.

The chain links TRBV9 to TRBJ2-1; 9 bases fit TRBD2. Germline V CDR1 and CDR2: SGDLS, YYNGEE. This CDR3 has 15 residues. J lost 2 bases, V lost 3 bases, and 3 bases had no gene match. This CDR3 reads CASSASGGTYNEQFF. The CDR3 DNA reads as TGTGCCAGCAGCGCGAGCGGGGGGACCTACAATGAGCAGTTCTTC.

V gene TRBV6-6 combines with J gene TRBJ1-5; TRBD1 is a possible D gene (5 bases). Germline V gene data show CDR1 as MNHNY and CDR2 as SVGAGI (reference sequence). The CDR3 has 13 residues. The V end was cut by 4 bases, the J end by 5 bases, with 9 bases between. The CDR3 here is CASSFQGDQPQHF. CDR3 sequence (DNA): TGTGCCAGCAGTTTTCAGGGCGATCAGCCCCAGCATTTT.

With respect to this clone: At one boundary the junction diverges from the germline segment, which might be a read error. J is TRBJ1-2 and V is TRBV7-7, with D possibly TRBD1 on 6 matching bases. Germline CDR1 SSHAT, CDR2 FNYEAQ (reference sequence). The CDR3 is made up of 17 amino acids. In DNA form, the CDR3 reads TGTGCTAGCAGCCCCCCCCCGGTTACAGGGATAAACTATGGCTACACCTTC. This translates into CASSPPPVTGINYGYTF.

This clone was observed a handful of times. The chain links TRBV4-3 to TRBJ2-7, with 13 bases matching TRBD2. The germline CDR1 and CDR2 sequences are LGHNA and YSLEER. V was pared by 3 bases and J by 2 bases, with 1 base of the junction left unmatched. The length of the CDR3 is 15 residues. This CDR3 is CASSQGLAGPYEQYF. The CDR3 DNA reads TGCGCCAGCAGCCAGGGACTAGCGGGGCCCTACGAGCAGTACTTC.

The rearrangement joins TRBV21-1 to TRBJ1-5; TRBD1 reflects the table's D call only, with no check against the DNA. TRBV21-1 corresponds to a pseudogene. There are 17 residues in the CDR3. The CDR3 reads CASSKVAGGHSNQPQHF. For the CDR3, the DNA is TGTGCCAGCAGCAAAGTGGCAGGGGGCCATAGCAATCAGCCCCAGCATTTT.

V and J are TRBV6-5 and TRBJ1-2; D gene uncertain. The CDR3 is 14 amino acids. V was cut by 0 bases and J by 8 bases, with 13 bases left in between. Germline values: CDR1 MNHEY, CDR2 SVGAGI. Here the CDR3 reads CASSYSPTGGGYTF. The DNA for the CDR3 is TGTGCCAGCAGTTACTCTCCGACCGGCGGGGGCTACACCTTC.

This chain uses TRBV6-1 with TRBJ2-3, with unresolved D. The CDR3 has 11 amino acids. Germline loops: CDR1 MNHNS, CDR2 SASEGT. The V and J ends lost 2 bases and 8 bases respectively, with 5 bases between them. The CDR3 loop reads CASSEPVTQYF. In DNA form, the CDR3 reads TGTGCCAGCAGTGAACCTGTTACGCAGTATTTT.

V gene TRBV21-1 combines with J gene TRBJ1-1; whether TRBD1, the table's D call, matches the DNA was not checked. TRBV21-1 is a recognized pseudogene. The CDR3 spans 19 residues. The CDR3 sequence is CASSPQPGQGPAMNTEAFF. The DNA for the CDR3 is TGTGCCAGCAGCCCTCAGCCCGGACAGGGACCCGCGATGAACACTGAAGCTTTCTTT.

The chain has TRBV9 and TRBJ1-2; TRBD1 aligns across 10 bases. The CDR3 consists of 15 residues. CDR1 and CDR2 from the germline V gene are SGDLS and YYNGEE. With 1 base clipped from V and 3 bases from J, the junction kept 3 bases outside the gene matches. CDR3 sequence (DNA): TGTGCCAGCAGCGTAAGGGACAGGGGCCACTATGGCTACACCTTC. Encoded protein: CASSVRDRGHYGYTF.

The rearrangement joins TRBV6-5 to TRBJ2-2; D call uncertain. The germline V and J ends were trimmed by 10 bases and 2 bases, with 11 bases remaining between them. Germline V CDR1 and CDR2: MNHEY, SVGAGI. This CDR3 region has 13 residues. CDR3 sequence reads: CATRTFNTGELFF. CDR3 in DNA: TGTGCCACCCGAACTTTTAACACCGGGGAGCTGTTTTTT.

V is TRBV9 and J is TRBJ2-7, with D possibly being TRBD1 or TRBD2 (5 bases each). There are 18 residues in the CDR3. The V gene's germline CDR1 is SGDLS and CDR2 YYNGEE. Trimming stripped 3 bases from V and 0 bases from J, with 22 bases between. This chain's CDR3 is CASSANLGVAGLSYEQYF. The CDR3 DNA sequence: TGTGCCAGCAGCGCCAACTTGGGGGTGGCAGGGCTCTCCTACGAGCAGTACTTC.

The rearrangement links TRBV5-1 to TRBJ2-7; no clear D. V was cut by 0 bases and J by 2 bases, with 9 bases left in between. In germline, CDR1 is SGHRS, CDR2 YFSETQ. The CDR3 loop spans 14 amino acids. The CDR3 DNA reads TGCGCCAGCAGCTTGGATCCGGTTACCTACGAGCAGTACTTC. Its protein is CASSLDPVTYEQYF.

The chain is built from TRBV28 and TRBJ1-5; weak D call: TRBD1 (5 bases). The ends were cut back, 2 bases at V and 6 bases at J, with 14 bases in the middle. This CDR3 is 15 amino acids long. The germline V gene has CDR1 MDHEN and CDR2 SYDVKM. The CDR3 is CASSLGAEFGQPQHF. Written as DNA, the CDR3 is TGTGCCAGCAGTTTAGGGGCGGAGTTCGGTCAGCCCCAGCATTTT.

The V call is TRBV19, the J call TRBJ1-2; 10 bases line up with TRBD1. J lost 3 bases, V lost 5 bases, and 6 bases had no gene match. There are 15 residues in the CDR3. Germline loops: CDR1 LNHDA, CDR2 SQIVND (reference sequence). The CDR3 sequence is CASSPGTGVDYGYTF. The CDR3 coding sequence is TGTGCCAGTAGTCCCGGGACAGGGGTGGACTATGGCTACACCTTC. Complete variable domain (other parts from reference TRBV19 and TRBJ1-2): DGGITQSPKYLFRKEGQNVTLSCEQNLNHDAMYWYRQDPGQGLRLIYYSQIVNDFQKGDIAEGYSVSREKKESFPLTVTSAQKNPTAFYLCASSPGTGVDYGYTFGSGTRLTVV.

The CDR3 DNA is TGTGCCAGCAGGTCAGGCGGCTCTGGAAACACCATATATTTT. Residues: CASRSGGSGNTIYF. The chain joins TRBV28 to TRBJ1-3; unclear D gene. Looked up from germline, CDR1 is MDHEN and CDR2 is SYDVKM. Trimming removed 6 bases at V and 0 bases at J, with 9 bases between. This CDR3 spans 14 amino acids.

The chain uses TRBV5-1 and TRBJ2-7, with 8 positions matching TRBD2. The J segment lost 3 bases and the V segment lost 2 bases, leaving 7 bases of the junction unmatched. The CDR3 has 15 amino acids. Germline CDR1 SGHRS, CDR2 YFSETQ. CDR3: CASSFTGGSFYEQYF. CDR3 in DNA: TGCGCCAGCAGCTTTACGGGGGGGTCATTCTACGAGCAGTACTTC.

This clone has just a few counts. V usage is TRBV4-1 and J usage is TRBJ2-7; 10 nucleotides agree with TRBD1. V gave up 2 bases and J gave up 6 bases; unmatched junction bases: 10. This CDR3 spans 16 amino acids. Germline-derived CDR1 and CDR2 are MGHRA and YSYEKL. CDR3 coding DNA: TGCGCCAGCAGCCAAAGTCTTCCGGACAGGGGGGGCGAGCAGTACTTC. Protein product: CASSQSLPDRGGEQYF.

The chain employs TRBV19 and TRBJ1-2; 7 bases fit TRBD1. From germline, CDR1 is LNHDA and CDR2 SQIVND (reference sequence). Trimming took 4 bases from V and 4 from J; bases not matched to a gene: 12. The CDR3 is 16 residues long. CDR3 sequence: CASSNPSGQLRYGYTF. The CDR3 bases are TGTGCCAGTAGTAACCCCTCGGGACAGCTCCGCTATGGCTACACCTTC.

This clone was counted only a few times. The rearrangement links TRBV7-2 to TRBJ1-1; D is unclear. Germline loops: CDR1 SGHTA, CDR2 FQGNSA. The CDR3 runs to 14 residues. V lost 4 bases and J lost 4, with 13 bases in between. This chain's CDR3 is CASSSVGEATEAFF. Here the CDR3 DNA reads TGTGCCAGCAGCTCCGTAGGTGAGGCCACTGAAGCTTTCTTT.

The chain links TRBV30 to TRBJ1-1, with D maybe TRBD1 (6 bases). CDR3 size: 10 residues. Germline CDR1 is GTSNPN and CDR2 is SVGIG (reference sequence). Trimming pared 8 bases from V and 6 bases from J, leaving 10 bases between. CDR3: CAGGRPEAFF. The CDR3 DNA is TGTGCCGGGGGCCGGCCTGAAGCTTTCTTT.

This chain links TRBV6-5 with TRBJ1-1, with D possibly TRBD1 on 5 matching bases. Between the trimmed V and J ends, which lost 0 bases and 2 bases, there was a span of 7 bases. This CDR3 is built from 14 residues. Germline values: CDR1 MNHEY, CDR2 SVGAGI. CDR3 in amino acids: CASSYSGGNTEAFF. The CDR3 coding sequence is TGTGCCAGCAGTTACTCCGGGGGTAACACTGAAGCTTTCTTT.

A single count supports this clone. This chain's CDR3 is CASSHGSGGYTF. The CDR3 DNA sequence: TGTGCCAGCAGCCACGGGTCTGGCGGCTACACCTTC. The V gene is TRBV21-1, the J gene TRBJ1-2. TRBV21-1 is designated a pseudogene. This CDR3 spans 12 amino acids.

V gene TRBV7-2 combines with J gene TRBJ1-3; D not resolved. Trimming took off 6 bases at V and 0 bases at J, with 15 bases between the two ends. This CDR3 is 16 amino acids long. Germline CDR1 reads SGHTA; CDR2 reads FQGNSA. The DNA of the CDR3 is TGTGCCAGCAGGCCAGGAGGTGGAGCCTCTGGAAACACCATATATTTT. This gives the protein CASRPGGGASGNTIYF.

The chain carries TRBV7-3 and TRBJ2-1, with 9 bases that match TRBD2. With 2 bases clipped from V and 4 bases from J, the junction kept 6 bases outside the gene matches. The CDR3 consists of 16 residues. Germline lookup yields CDR1 SGHTA and CDR2 FQGTGA. The CDR3 spells CASSLLGLAGYNEQFF. The CDR3 coding sequence is TGTGCCAGCAGCTTACTAGGCCTAGCGGGATACAATGAGCAGTTCTTC.